Listed below are T cell receptor beta chains from one sample, sequenced in a study of beta chain features in type 1 diabetes. TCRdb's copy holds only in-frame clones and misses some; the assay was immunoSEQ multiplex PCR. Among some 200,000 clones, approximately 10% were seen once, and the ten largest hold 1% to 1.5%. Sequencing input: central memory CD4+ T cells from blood. These receptors all stem from a man aged 18 to 30 in good health. The CDR3 runs from the conserved cysteine through the conserved F or W. D genes are given only for firm matches. Not all rows give a size; the values are once, few, many and, for expanded clones, a class.

J	D	size	V	length	DNA	CDR3
TRBJ1-5	-	few	TRBV4-3	13	TGCGCCAGCAGCCAAGACCGGGATCAGCCCCAGCATTTT	CASSQDRDQPQHF
TRBJ2-5	-	few	TRBV30	14	TGTGCCTGGAGTGTACCAGCCCTCGGGGAGACCCAGTACTTC	CAWSVPALGETQYF
TRBJ2-7	-	-	TRBV29-1	13	TGCAGCGTCAATTCCGGGACCCACTTCGAGCAGTACTTC	CSVNSGTHFEQYF
TRBJ2-1	-	-	TRBV7-3	15	TGTGCCAGCAGTCGGGACTCGAGCTCCTACAATGAGCAGTTCTTC	CASSRDSSSYNEQFF
TRBJ1-5	-	-	TRBV6-5	14	TGTGCCAGCAGTTTCGGACGTAGCAATCAGCCCCAGCATTTT	CASSFGRSNQPQHF
TRBJ2-3	-	few	TRBV11-1	15	TGTGCCAGCAGCTTAGGTGGATTTAGCACAGATACGCAGTATTTT	CASSLGGFSTDTQYF
TRBJ2-1	TRBD2	many	TRBV30	12	TGTGCCTGGGGAGGACTAGCGGGATCGAAGTTCTTC	CAWGGLAGSKFF
TRBJ1-1	-	many	TRBV5-1	14	TGCGCCAGCAGCCCCTACGGGGGGAACACTGAAGCTTTCTTT	CASSPYGGNTEAFF
TRBJ2-7	-	few	TRBV28	13	TGTGCCAGCAGCCACAGACTAGTTTACGAGCAGTACTTC	CASSHRLVYEQYF
TRBJ2-3	TRBD2	-	TRBV11-2	15	TGTGCCAGCAGCATCACTAGCGGGCTTATAGATACGCAGTATTTT	CASSITSGLIDTQYF
TRBJ2-5	TRBD1	-	TRBV27	13	TGTGCCAGCAGTAGGTGGGACAGAGAGACCCAGTACTTC	CASSRWDRETQYF
TRBJ1-5	-	few	TRBV27	16	TGTGCCAGCAGTCCCAAAGGAAGGGGGAGCAATCAGCCCCAGCATTTT	CASSPKGRGSNQPQHF
TRBJ2-7	TRBD1	-	TRBV30	13	TGTGCCTGGAGTGTAGGGACAGAGGGTGGGCAGTACTTC	CAWSVGTEGGQYF
TRBJ1-2	TRBD1	few	TRBV18	14	TGTGCCAGCTCTCAACCGGGACAGAACTATGGCTACACCTTC	CASSQPGQNYGYTF
TRBJ1-5	-	few	TRBV30	14	TGTGCCTGGAGTGTGGGGATTAGCAATCAGCCCCAGCATTTT	CAWSVGISNQPQHF
TRBJ2-5	TRBD1	few	TRBV6-5	14	TGTGCCAGCAGGGATGGGACAGCCAAAGAGACCCAGTACTTC	CASRDGTAKETQYF
TRBJ2-5	TRBD1	few	TRBV6-1	14	TGTGCCAGCAGTGGAAGGGACAGGGGGGAGACCCAGTACTTC	CASSGRDRGETQYF
TRBJ2-2	-	-	TRBV7-9	17	TGTGCCAGCAGCTTAAGAGCTTGGGGGAGAGACACCGGGGAGCTGTTTTTT	CASSLRAWGRDTGELFF
TRBJ1-2	-	-	TRBV7-3	14	TGTGCCAGCAGCCCCGGGACGGACCAGGGTGGCTACACCTTC	CASSPGTDQGGYTF
TRBJ2-5	TRBD2	-	TRBV30	16	TGTGCCTGGAGTGTGCTAGCGGGAGGTCTACAAGAGACCCAGTACTTC	CAWSVLAGGLQETQYF
TRBJ2-1	-	-	TRBV27	16	TGTGCCAGCAGTTTTGATGGGACTGACCCCTACAATGAGCAGTTCTTC	CASSFDGTDPYNEQFF
TRBJ1-1	-	-	TRBV7-3	13	TGTGCCAGCAGCCTCCAGAGAAACACTGAAGCTTTCTTT	CASSLQRNTEAFF
TRBJ2-4	TRBD2	few	TRBV10-3	16	TGTGCCATCAGGCCCGGACTAGCGGGAGGCCAAAACATTCAGTACTTC	CAIRPGLAGGQNIQYF
TRBJ2-5	-	few	TRBV10-3	13	TGTGCCATCAGTGAGCCCGGGCAAGAGACCCAGTACTTC	CAISEPGQETQYF
TRBJ2-5	TRBD1	many	TRBV7-8	16	TGTGCCAGCAGCCCCTGGACAGGGGCCAACCAAGAGACCCAGTACTTC	CASSPWTGANQETQYF
TRBJ1-1	TRBD1	many	TRBV30	15	TGTGCCTGGAGTCCGGACAGGGCCCTTTACACTGAAGCTTTCTTT	CAWSPDRALYTEAFF
TRBJ2-1	-	few	TRBV7-2	17	TGTGCCAGCAGGAGGGCCCCAGCCGGGATTATCGACAATGAGCAGTTCTTC	CASRRAPAGIIDNEQFF
TRBJ2-5	TRBD2	many	TRBV27	16	TGTGCCAGCAGTTTCTCGCGGGCGGGGGGGTCAGAGACCCAGTACTTC	CASSFSRAGGSETQYF
TRBJ2-7	TRBD1	-	TRBV25-1	15	TGTGCCAGCAGTACCCGGACAGGGCGGTCCTACGAGCAGTACTTC	CASSTRTGRSYEQYF
TRBJ2-1	TRBD2	-	TRBV29-1	15	TGCAGCGTTGATGTTTTGGTAGCGGGAGGCGGTGAGCAGTTCTTC	CSVDVLVAGGGEQFF
TRBJ2-7	TRBD1	-	TRBV29-1	14	TGCAGCGTTGAAAGGACAGGGACGCCTTACGAGCAGTACTTC	CSVERTGTPYEQYF
TRBJ1-5	-	-	TRBV30	13	TGTGCCTGGAGTGTACGGGGAGATCAGCCCCAGCATTTT	CAWSVRGDQPQHF
TRBJ2-2	-	many	TRBV30	13	TGTGCCTGGAGTCGAATTAACACCGGGGAGCTGTTTTTT	CAWSRINTGELFF
TRBJ1-5	-	few	TRBV19	13	TGTGCCAGTAGTCCGGACGGGAATCAGCCCCAGCATTTT	CASSPDGNQPQHF
TRBJ2-2	-	once	TRBV18	16	TGTGCCAGCTCACCAAGGCGGCGGGATGGCACCGGGGAGCTGTTTTTT	CASSPRRRDGTGELFF
TRBJ2-7	-	few	TRBV4-1	13	TGCGCCAGCAGCCAAGGACTCTCCTACGAGCAGTACTTC	CASSQGLSYEQYF
TRBJ2-5	-	few	TRBV30	13	TGTGCCTGGAGTACCCGGGAACGAGAGACCCAGTACTTC	CAWSTRERETQYF
TRBJ2-7	TRBD1	-	TRBV28	14	TGTGCCAGCAGTTTAGGGACAGGGGTCAACGAGCAGTACTTC	CASSLGTGVNEQYF
TRBJ2-7	-	-	TRBV2	12	TGTGCCAGCAGTGGCACCCCCTACGAGCAGTACTTC	CASSGTPYEQYF
TRBJ1-4	-	few	TRBV13	13	TGTGCCAGCAGCAAGGCAACTAATGAAAAACTGTTTTTT	CASSKATNEKLFF
TRBJ1-2	TRBD1	few	TRBV15	16	TGTGCCACCAGCAGACCAGGGACAGATGCTAACTATGGCTACACCTTC	CATSRPGTDANYGYTF
TRBJ2-7	-	few	TRBV5-4	11	TGTGCCAGCAGCTTAGCTAGCAAGCAGTACTTC	CASSLASKQYF
TRBJ2-7	-	-	TRBV2	14	TGTGCCAGCAGTGAAGAACAGAATAACTACGAGCAGTACTTC	CASSEEQNNYEQYF
TRBJ2-7	TRBD1	few	TRBV25-1	14	TGTGCCAGCAGTCGACAGGGGGTTACCTACGAGCAGTACTTC	CASSRQGVTYEQYF
TRBJ2-5	-	few	TRBV10-3	12	TGTGCCATCAGTGAAGTGGGGGAGACCCAGTACTTC	CAISEVGETQYF
TRBJ2-7	-	-	TRBV21-1	15	TGTGCCAGCAGCAAAGAACACGGAGGAGAAAGTGAGCAGTACTTC	CASSKEHGGESEQYF
TRBJ1-3	-	-	TRBV7-2	17	TGTGCCAGCAGCTTAGCACCTTCCTCTTTCTCTGGAAACACCATATATTTT	CASSLAPSSFSGNTIYF
TRBJ2-7	-	many	TRBV19	12	TGTGCCAGTACGTCATCTGGGGGACGGAAGTACTTC	CASTSSGGRKYF
TRBJ2-2	-	-	TRBV27	14	TGTGCCAGCAGTTTAATAGAGGACACCGGGGAGCTGTTTTTT	CASSLIEDTGELFF
TRBJ2-1	TRBD1	-	TRBV2	15	TGTGCCAGCAGTCCGACAGGGGGCATGGGGAATGAGCAGTTCTTC	CASSPTGGMGNEQFF
TRBJ2-7	-	many	TRBV18	12	TGTGCCAGCTCACCGGACCGGGACGAGCAGTACTTC	CASSPDRDEQYF
TRBJ1-1	-	few	TRBV5-1	16	TGCGCCAGCAGCTTGGGGCAGGGGTTAATGAACACTGAAGCTTTCTTT	CASSLGQGLMNTEAFF
TRBJ1-5	-	few	TRBV5-4	13	TGTGCCAGCAGCTTGGAGGTAAATCAGCCCCAGCATTTT	CASSLEVNQPQHF
TRBJ2-7	-	-	TRBV5-6	13	TGTGCCAGCAGCACTCGACAAGGCTACGAGCAGTACTTC	CASSTRQGYEQYF